This TCR beta chain came from a study of beta chain features in type 1 diabetes. TCRB transcripts that were expressed got sequenced, as all of the isolated RNA had been reverse transcribed. About 3.7 million reads per sample were averaged for naive, central memory and regulatory samples. Data came from immunoSEQ multiplex PCR; TCRdb stores just in-frame clones and leaves some out. Altogether about 240,000 clones are present, about 30% being singletons, with the ten largest covering roughly 4%. CDR1 and CDR2 (germline): SGHNT, YYREEE (reference sequence). CDR3 size: 17 residues. V was clipped by 2 bases and J by 5 bases; unmatched bases: 15.

The chain joins TRBV5-4 to TRBJ2-5, with 7 bases matching TRBD2. This TCR derives from a man under 40 in good health. The specimen was central memory CD4+ T cells from blood. In nucleotides, the CDR3 is TGTGCCAGCAGCTTCCGGGCCACTTACACCGGGGGGGAGACCCAGTACTTC. Encoded protein: CASSFRATYTGGETQYF.